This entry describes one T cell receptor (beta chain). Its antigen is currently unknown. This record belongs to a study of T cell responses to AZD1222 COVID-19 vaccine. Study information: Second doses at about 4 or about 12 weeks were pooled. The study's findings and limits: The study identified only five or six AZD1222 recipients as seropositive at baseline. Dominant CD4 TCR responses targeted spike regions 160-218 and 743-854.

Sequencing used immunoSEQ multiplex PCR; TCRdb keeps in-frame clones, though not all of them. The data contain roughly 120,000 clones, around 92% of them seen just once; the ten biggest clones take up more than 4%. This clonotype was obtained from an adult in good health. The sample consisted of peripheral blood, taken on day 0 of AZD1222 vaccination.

As DNA, the CDR3 is TGTGCCTTACAATTGGGACCGGGAGAGACCCAGTACTTC. The encoded protein is CALQLGPGETQYF. The genes are TRBV30 and TRBJ2-5; either TRBD1 or TRBD2 may fit D (5 bases each). The CDR3 has 13 amino acids. Germline V gene data show CDR1 as GTSNPN and CDR2 as SVGIG (reference sequence). Trimming removed 7 bases at V and 4 bases at J, with 16 bases between.